These 16 T cell receptor beta chains originate from one sample sequenced in a study of T cells expressing NK-cell markers. Reprocessing the 5' RACE reads, TCRdb reports a single entry for every CDR3 protein and omits DNA. This table lists around 280,000 distinct CDR3 sequences. The source material was blood T cells: a sorted CD56 or NKG2C T cell subset, CD4+ or CD8+ T cells, or bulk PBMC T cells (not recorded which). These receptors originate from a man younger than 35 in good health.

The chain combines TRBV12-3 or TRBV12-4 with TRBJ2-3; TCRdb reports TRBD1, a call that lacks DNA to check it against. The CDR3 is made up of 15 amino acids. The CDR3 loop is CASSLNRGLGDTQYF.

The CDR3 protein is CSAVWGLAETQYF. The rearrangement uses TRBV20-1 and TRBJ2-5; no DNA is available, so the TRBD2 call from TCRdb remains unchecked. This CDR3 is built from 13 residues. Per germline, CDR1 DFQATT and CDR2 SNEGSKA (reference sequence).

This chain connects TRBV24-1 to TRBJ2-1; the D gene TCRdb calls, TRBD2, cannot be checked with no DNA. CDR3 length equals 14 residues. Germline lookup yields CDR1 KGHDR and CDR2 SFDVKD. The CDR3 sequence is CATSGTGTRNEQFF.

This sequence joins TRBV7-8 and TRBJ1-4. This CDR3 has 16 residues. Germline loops: CDR1 SGHVS, CDR2 FQNEAQ. The CDR3 spells CASSAREAVYNEKLFF.

The chain joins TRBV3-1 to TRBJ2-7. In germline, CDR1 is LGHDT, CDR2 YNNKEL (reference sequence). This CDR3 has 14 residues. The CDR3: CASSQGNGPYEQYF.

This sequence joins TRBV30 and TRBJ2-1. Germline V CDR1 and CDR2: GTSNPN, SVGIG (reference sequence). The CDR3 is made up of 11 amino acids. The CDR3 is CAWSDRDEQFF.

The CDR3 region is CASSFFPSSDTQYF. The rearrangement joins TRBV11-3 to TRBJ2-3. Germline V gives CDR1 SGHNT, CDR2 YENEEA. The CDR3 has 14 amino acids.

The gene calls are TRBV7-2 and TRBJ1-2; TCRdb outputs TRBD1, but without DNA this stays unchecked. Germline CDR1 is SGHTA and CDR2 is FQGNSA. The CDR3 is 14 residues long. CDR3 sequence reads: CASSRPDRAYGYTF.

This chain joins TRBV7-2 and TRBJ2-7; the D gene TCRdb calls, TRBD1, cannot be checked with no DNA. Germline V gene data show CDR1 as SGHTA and CDR2 as FQGNSA. The CDR3 is made up of 12 amino acids. CDR3 sequence reads: CASTRQGSEQYF.

The chain is built from TRBV5-1 and TRBJ2-1. The germline CDR1 and CDR2 sequences are SGHRS and YFSETQ. This CDR3 has 15 amino acids. The CDR3 loop reads CASSLQAGTYNEQFF.

The CDR3 protein is CASRPDLNSYEQYF. The chain employs TRBV7-8 and TRBJ2-7. In germline, CDR1 is SGHVS, CDR2 FQNEAQ. The CDR3 covers 14 residues.

The chain has TRBV18 and TRBJ2-2. This CDR3 is built from 20 residues. Germline V lookup: CDR1 KGHSH, CDR2 LQKENI. The chain's CDR3 is CASSPPNWHDLGTNTGELFF.

This rearrangement joins TRBV7-3 to TRBJ2-1; TCRdb outputs TRBD2, but without DNA this stays unchecked. The CDR3 totals 16 residues. The germline V gene has CDR1 SGHTA and CDR2 FQGTGA. CDR3 region: CASRTTGTSGRNEQFF.

The J gene is TRBJ1-1, the V gene TRBV20-1; the TCRdb call, TRBD1, lacks DNA for checking. The CDR3 runs to 15 residues. Per germline, CDR1 DFQATT and CDR2 SNEGSKA (reference sequence). CDR3 region: CSASHGGQGRTEAFF.

The chain employs TRBV20-1 and TRBJ2-5; TCRdb picks TRBD1, but there is no DNA to check that call. CDR3 size: 16 residues. Germline V lookup: CDR1 DFQATT, CDR2 SNEGSKA (reference sequence). The CDR3 spells CSAGESFTGQRRTQYF.

The chain combines TRBV12-3 or TRBV12-4 with TRBJ1-4. The CDR3 consists of 12 residues. The chain's CDR3 is CASRIMGEKLFF.